Listed here are 3 T cell receptor beta chains from one sample, sequenced in a study of blood T cell repertoires in COVID-19. Repertoires were generated with immunoSEQ multiplex PCR, while TCRdb's copy carries only in-frame clones and drops some. The table includes about 170,000 clones, 84% detected once. Sequencing used peripheral blood. Receptor source: a man in his forties who had recovered from COVID-19.

The CDR3 nucleotides are TGTGCCAGCAGCGTAAGTAACGGTATCAATCAGCCCCAGCATTTT. Encoded protein: CASSVSNGINQPQHF. The V call is TRBV9, the J call TRBJ1-5; D call uncertain. The CDR3 totals 15 residues. V dropped 1 base and J dropped 3 bases, with 11 bases sitting between them. CDR1 is SGDLS, CDR2 YYNGEE, per germline.

The genes are TRBV5-1 and TRBJ2-5, with a weak D call TRBD2 (6 bases). Germline V gives CDR1 SGHRS, CDR2 YFSETQ. CDR3 length: 14 amino acids. V lost 4 bases and J 1 base, leaving 11 bases between the germline ends. As DNA, the CDR3 is TGCGCCAGCAGCCTGGGACTGAGCCAAGAGACCCAGTACTTC. Its translation is CASSLGLSQETQYF.

This clone came up a few times. V and J are TRBV9 and TRBJ2-3, with D maybe TRBD1 (6 bases). The length of the CDR3 is 14 residues. V lost 1 base and J lost 7, with 13 bases in between. Germline V CDR1 and CDR2: SGDLS, YYNGEE. The DNA for the CDR3 is TGTGCCAGCAGCGTAACAGGGAGTGAAAATACGCAGTATTTT. Protein sequence: CASSVTGSENTQYF.